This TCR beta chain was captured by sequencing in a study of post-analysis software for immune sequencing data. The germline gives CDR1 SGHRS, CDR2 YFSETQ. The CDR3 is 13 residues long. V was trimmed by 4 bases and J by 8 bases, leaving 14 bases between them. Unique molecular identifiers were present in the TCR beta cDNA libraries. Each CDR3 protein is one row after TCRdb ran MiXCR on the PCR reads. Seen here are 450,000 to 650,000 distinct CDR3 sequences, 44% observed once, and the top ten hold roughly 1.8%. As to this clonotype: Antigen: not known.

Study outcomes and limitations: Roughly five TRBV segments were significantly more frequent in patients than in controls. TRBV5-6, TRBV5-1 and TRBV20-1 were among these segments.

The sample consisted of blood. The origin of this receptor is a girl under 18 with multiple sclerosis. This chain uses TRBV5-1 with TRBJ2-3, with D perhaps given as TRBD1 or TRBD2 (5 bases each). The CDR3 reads CASSLEQEATQYF. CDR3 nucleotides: TGCGCCAGCAGCCTAGAACAGGAGGCTACGCAGTATTTT.